Following are 4 T cell receptor beta chains from one sample sequenced in a study of T cell responses to AZD1222 COVID-19 vaccine. Generated by immunoSEQ multiplex PCR, the TCRdb table keeps only in-frame clones and is missing some. The sample has around 120,000 clones, approximately 90% seen once. The sample here was peripheral blood, taken 28 days after the second AZD1222 dose. Receptors were obtained from an adult who received the AZD1222 COVID-19 vaccine.

The J gene is TRBJ1-4, the V gene TRBV18; possibly TRBD1 for D (5 bases). In germline, CDR1 is KGHSH, CDR2 LQKENI. This CDR3 spans 14 amino acids. The V and J ends lost 2 bases and 7 bases respectively, with 11 bases between them. CDR3 sequence (DNA): TGTGCCAGCTCACCAGGGGGGATGAGTGAAAAACTGTTTTTT. This gives the protein CASSPGGMSEKLFF.

The chain has TRBV28 and TRBJ1-5, with D perhaps matching TRBD1 (6 bases). Trimming cost V 5 bases and J 1 base, with 9 bases left between them. The length of the CDR3 is 14 residues. Germline CDR1 is MDHEN and CDR2 is SYDVKM. CDR3 sequence reads: CASSVGGSNQPQHF. The CDR3 DNA sequence: TGTGCCAGCAGTGTAGGGGGGAGCAATCAGCCCCAGCATTTT.

V and J are TRBV5-5 and TRBJ1-1; D not certain. The V end lost 3 bases, the J end lost 6 bases, and 6 bases lay between the germline ends. This CDR3 is built from 11 residues. Per the germline V gene, CDR1 is SGHKS and CDR2 is YYEKEE (reference sequence). DNA for the CDR3: TGTGCCAGCAGCTCCACCTCTGAAGCTTTCTTT. This translates into CASSSTSEAFF. The variable domain in full, with the rest retrieved from reference TRBV5-5 and TRBJ1-1, is DAGVTQSPTHLIKTRGQQVTLRCSPISGHKSVSWYQQVLGQGPQFIFQYYEKEERGRGNFPDRFSARQFPNYSSELNVNALLLGDSALYLCASSSTSEAFFGQGTRLTVV.

This clone came up once. V is TRBV28 and J is TRBJ2-2; D is possibly TRBD2 (6 bases). With 0 bases removed from V and 4 bases from J, the gap between germline ends came to 9 bases. The CDR3 length is 15 residues. Germline CDR1 reads MDHEN; CDR2 reads SYDVKM. CDR3 in DNA: TGTGCCAGCAGTTTATGGGGGGGAGGCACCGGGGAGCTGTTTTTT. Residues: CASSLWGGGTGELFF. Based on the CDR3 plus reference TRBV28 and TRBJ2-2, the full variable domain is DVKVTQSSRYLVKRTGEKVFLECVQDMDHENMFWYRQDPGLGLRLIYFSYDVKMKEKGDIPEGYSVSREKKERFSLILESASTNQTSMYLCASSLWGGGTGELFFGEGSRLTVL.